Listed below are T cell receptor beta chains from one sample, sequenced in a study of OX40 agonist ivuxolimab in advanced cancers. TCRdb keeps only in-frame clones here, not all; method: immunoSEQ multiplex PCR. The sample shows some 70,000 clones, 87% of them seen only once. The material sequenced was CD4+ or CD8+ T cells sorted from blood, taken in a trial of the OX40 agonist ivuxolimab. These receptor sequences come from an adult with an advanced solid tumor such as melanoma, head and neck, liver or kidney cancer. Each CDR3 is given without its conserved first and last residue. A D gene is named only where the DNA matches it firmly. Where a row states a size, it is once, few, many or the class of an expanded clone; other rows omit it.

D gene,clone size,J gene,V gene,CDR3 protein
.,.,TRBJ1-1,TRBV9,ASTPGYRVNTEAF
.,.,TRBJ1-4,TRBV7-6,ASSFQATNEKLF
TRBD1,.,TRBJ2-5,TRBV7-2,ASSLGITGGETQY
.,once,TRBJ1-5,TRBV7-9,ASSLGPSQPQH
.,.,TRBJ1-4,TRBV28,ASSVSPVAEKLF
.,.,TRBJ1-6,TRBV30,AWSVRGSGSPLH
.,.,TRBJ2-2,TRBV14,ASSQDFRGGELF
.,.,TRBJ1-4,TRBV2,ASSSTIVTNEKLF
TRBD1,.,TRBJ2-7,TRBV7-2,ASSFRDSYEQY
TRBD1,.,TRBJ2-2,TRBV5-1,ASSSGQGGAGELF
TRBD2,.,TRBJ2-5,TRBV30,AWSPAGGGRETQY
.,.,TRBJ1-1,TRBV29-1,SYRKGLNTEAF
.,.,TRBJ2-7,TRBV7-5,ARSGYREPYEQY
.,.,TRBJ1-5,TRBV28,ASSPPGLSNQPQH
.,.,TRBJ1-4,TRBV29-1,SVRDALGGGNEKLF
.,.,TRBJ1-4,TRBV9,ASSADSLINEKLF
.,.,TRBJ2-5,TRBV7-8,ASSPTTQARWGYQETQY
.,.,TRBJ1-4,TRBV30,AWDSLGGREKLF
.,.,TRBJ1-4,TRBV5-5,ASSLDVGGWNEKLF
TRBD2,few,TRBJ2-7,TRBV27,ASNPGLAGGYEQY
TRBD1,.,TRBJ2-1,TRBV5-6,ASSPFRTGDNEQF
TRBD1,.,TRBJ1-5,TRBV27,ASSGRQGSNQPQH
.,.,TRBJ2-2,TRBV30,AWSPWGGRNTGELF
TRBD1,once,TRBJ1-2,TRBV7-2,ASSLVSGTEVGGYT
TRBD1,.,TRBJ1-2,TRBV5-5,ASSPQGPHGYT
.,.,TRBJ2-7,TRBV21-1,ASPRREQY
TRBD2,.,TRBJ2-2,TRBV9,ASSAGTSLNTGELF
.,once,TRBJ1-2,TRBV11-2,ASSLDPGGLTNYGYT
.,.,TRBJ1-5,TRBV7-9,ASSLKGQPQH
TRBD1,.,TRBJ2-5,TRBV15,ATSRDLGQGETQY
TRBD1,once,TRBJ1-5,TRBV27,ARPGQGNQPQH
.,medium-sized,TRBJ1-2,TRBV28,ASSPGGLYGYT
.,.,TRBJ2-1,TRBV7-2,ASSLVGGFSYNEQF
.,.,TRBJ2-1,TRBV14,ASSQTRIRYYNEQF
.,.,TRBJ1-1,TRBV9,ASSSRGAGMNTEAF
TRBD2,.,TRBJ2-1,TRBV7-9,ASSPTSGRGYNEQF